The 14 T cell receptor beta chains given below trace back to one sample, sequenced in a study of OX40 agonist ivuxolimab in advanced cancers. The method was immunoSEQ multiplex PCR; TCRdb's version includes in-frame clones alone and lacks a portion of them. The table records around 21,000 clones, 83% of them present only once. The source was CD4+ or CD8+ T cells sorted from blood, collected in a trial of the OX40 agonist ivuxolimab. The receptors here all came from an adult with an advanced solid tumor such as melanoma, head and neck, liver or kidney cancer.

The V call is TRBV19, the J call TRBJ1-5; 11 positions match TRBD1. J gave up 6 bases and V 5 bases, and 3 bases lay outside the gene matches. Germline lookup yields CDR1 LNHDA and CDR2 SQIVND (reference sequence). The CDR3 is 14 residues long. The DNA of the CDR3 is TGTGCCAGTAGTCCCGGGACAGGGGGTCAGCCCCAGCATTTT. This gives the protein CASSPGTGGQPQHF. Variable domain in full (rest from reference TRBV19 and TRBJ1-5): DGGITQSPKYLFRKEGQNVTLSCEQNLNHDAMYWYRQDPGQGLRLIYYSQIVNDFQKGDIAEGYSVSREKKESFPLTVTSAQKNPTAFYLCASSPGTGGQPQHFGDGTRLSIL.

In its sample, this clone was seen a few times. The J gene is TRBJ1-1, the V gene TRBV6-5, with unresolved D. The V gene's germline CDR1 is MNHEY and CDR2 SVGAGI. The CDR3 has 11 residues. Trimming shortened V by 8 bases and J by 1 base, and 5 bases separated the two germline ends. The CDR3 nucleotides read TGTGCCAGCGGGTGGAACACTGAAGCTTTCTTT. Residues: CASGWNTEAFF.

The J gene is TRBJ1-2, the V gene TRBV27; 11 nucleotides match TRBD1. The CDR3 spans 14 residues. Trimming cost V 5 bases and J 8 bases; bases outside gene matches: 7. Germline CDR1 reads MNHEY; CDR2 reads SMNVEV (reference sequence). In DNA form, the CDR3 reads TGTGCCAGCAGTACCCAGCGGACAGGGGGCGGCTACACCTTC. Residues: CASSTQRTGGGYTF.

The rearrangement links TRBV5-1 to TRBJ2-5; 12 nucleotides match TRBD1. V gave up 6 bases and J gave up 5 bases; unmatched junction bases: 5. The CDR3 has 14 amino acids. Germline V gives CDR1 SGHRS, CDR2 YFSETQ. For the CDR3, the DNA is TGCGCCAGCATGGGACAGGGGGCCCTTGAGACCCAGTACTTC. It translates to CASMGQGALETQYF.

The V gene is TRBV5-6, the J gene TRBJ2-7, with 7 bases lining up with TRBD1. The trim removed 6 bases at V and 2 bases at J, leaving 8 bases unmatched. Germline V gives CDR1 SGHDT, CDR2 YYEEEE. The CDR3 contains 14 residues. DNA for the CDR3: TGTGCCAGCACTACTCTGACAGGGCCCTACGAGCAGTACTTC. It specifies CASTTLTGPYEQYF.

J is TRBJ2-7 and V is TRBV7-8; 11 bases line up with TRBD2. This CDR3 spans 13 amino acids. The V segment lost 6 bases and the J segment 3 bases; nucleotides outside the gene matches: 1. From germline, CDR1 is SGHVS and CDR2 FQNEAQ. The CDR3 reads CASRLAGDYEQYF. As DNA, the CDR3 is TGTGCCAGCAGACTAGCGGGGGACTACGAGCAGTACTTC.

This clone was found once. This sequence joins TRBV6-5 and TRBJ2-3; D gene unclear. In germline, CDR1 is MNHEY, CDR2 SVGAGI. The germline V and J ends were trimmed by 6 bases and 5 bases, with 12 bases remaining between them. The CDR3 has 13 residues. CDR3 nucleotide sequence: TGTGCCAGCAGCCCGACTTTGAGAGATACGCAGTATTTT. Residues: CASSPTLRDTQYF.

This clone was found a few times. CDR3: CASTTGEGLHANEQFF. CDR3 coding DNA: TGTGCCAGCACCACCGGGGAAGGACTTCACGCAAATGAGCAGTTCTTC. The rearrangement joins TRBV2 to TRBJ2-1, with a weak D call TRBD2 (5 bases). The germline gives CDR1 SNHLY, CDR2 FYNNEI. This CDR3 is built from 16 residues. Trimming stripped 7 bases from V and 7 bases from J, with 23 bases between.

V and J are TRBV29-1 and TRBJ2-1; perhaps TRBD2 as D (6 bases). Germline-derived CDR1 and CDR2 are SQVTM and ANQGSEA. This CDR3 comprises 13 residues. With 7 bases removed from V and 6 bases from J, the gap between germline ends came to 16 bases. The CDR3, as DNA: TGCAGCGCCGTGACTAGGCCTTTCAATGAGCAGTTCTTC. Its translation is CSAVTRPFNEQFF.

The genes are TRBV15 and TRBJ1-2; D gene uncertain. The CDR3 is made up of 15 amino acids. Trimming removed 0 bases from V and 2 bases from J, with 10 bases in between. Germline V gene lookup returns CDR1 LNHNV and CDR2 YYDKDF (reference sequence). The CDR3 region is CATSREVSTNYGYTF. CDR3 nucleotides: TGTGCCACCAGCAGAGAGGTTAGCACCAACTATGGCTACACCTTC.

The chain combines TRBV9 with TRBJ2-2; 10 positions match TRBD2. This CDR3 region has 17 residues. Germline assignment: CDR1 SGDLS and CDR2 YYNGEE. V shed 4 bases and J 3 bases; nucleotides not matched to a gene: 9. The CDR3, as DNA: TGTGCCAGCAGCCCTAACTTGGGACTAGCGTACACCGGGGAGCTGTTTTTT. Protein sequence: CASSPNLGLAYTGELFF.

Note on this clone: One end of the junction fails to match germline, which may point to a read error. J is TRBJ2-7 and V is TRBV7-9; 9 nucleotides align to TRBD2. The CDR3 is made up of 13 amino acids. Per germline, CDR1 SEHNR and CDR2 FQNEAQ (reference sequence). CDR3 bases: TGTGCCAGCAGCCTAGCGGGGTCCTACGAGCAGTACTTC. Its protein is CASSLAGSYEQYF.

This chain joins TRBV7-6 and TRBJ2-7; the D gene is possibly TRBD2 (6 bases). Trimming stripped 11 bases from V and 6 bases from J, with 17 bases between. CDR1 and CDR2 (germline): SGHVS, FNYEAQ. This CDR3 contains 12 residues. The CDR3 loop is CAVRGGDVEQYF. The DNA of the CDR3 is TGTGCCGTTCGGGGAGGTGATGTCGAGCAGTACTTC.

The CDR3 sequence: CATGGREDSYNEQFF. DNA of the CDR3: TGTGCCACCGGGGGCCGGGAGGACTCCTACAATGAGCAGTTCTTC. This chain joins TRBV10-3 and TRBJ2-1, with a possible D match to TRBD2 (7 bases). CDR3 size: 15 residues. Trimming cost V 10 bases and J 0 bases, with 16 bases left between them. Germline V gene data show CDR1 as ENHRY and CDR2 as SYGVKD.